This entry describes one T cell receptor (beta chain). CDR3 length equals 16 residues. Trimming removed 0 bases from V and 4 bases from J, with 14 bases in between. The repertoire was sequenced with immunoSEQ multiplex PCR; TCRdb's copy has only in-frame clones and lacks some. The sample lists approximately 170,000 clones; 80% to 90% were seen once. This specimen comes from a study of blood T cell repertoires in COVID-19. The chain couples TRBV5-3 to TRBJ1-5; a possible D gene is TRBD1 (5 bases). TRBV5-3 is sorted into the ORF group, with uncertain function. The sample comprised peripheral blood. The sequence was obtained from a man aged 18 to 35 with active or convalescent COVID-19. The CDR3 sequence is CARSLARAYFNQPQHF. For the CDR3, the DNA is TGTGCCAGAAGCTTGGCCAGGGCCTATTTTAATCAGCCCCAGCATTTT.